A selection of T cell receptor beta chains follows, all from one sample in a study of PD-1 blockade in mismatch repair-deficient tumors. Sequencing used immunoSEQ multiplex PCR; TCRdb keeps in-frame clones, though not all of them. Here the sample spans more than 50,000 clones, approximately 89% being singletons. Sample: peripheral blood, taken 52 weeks after starting pembrolizumab. These receptors all stem from an adult with mismatch repair-deficient cancer. CDR3s include the opening cysteine and the closing phenylalanine or tryptophan. Each record gives: clone size, J gene, D gene, V gene, CDR3 DNA, CDR3 protein. The D gene is left open where the match is weak. Size values are once, few and many counts, or a class for expanded clones, and some rows have none.

abundance: .; j_gene: TRBJ1-1; d_gene: .; v_gene: TRBV29-1; CDR3nt: TGCAGCGTTGATCTCGGGGTGGGGACTGAAGCTTTCTTT; CDR3aa: CSVDLGVGTEAFF
abundance: .; j_gene: TRBJ2-3; d_gene: TRBD2; v_gene: TRBV7-6; CDR3nt: TGTGCCAGCAGCTTAGTCGGACTAGCGGGAGCTGCAGATACGCAGTATTTT; CDR3aa: CASSLVGLAGAADTQYF
abundance: .; j_gene: TRBJ2-7; d_gene: .; v_gene: TRBV4-1; CDR3nt: TGCGCCAGCAGCCCCCAGGGGAAGCGAAACGACGAGCAGTACTTC; CDR3aa: CASSPQGKRNDEQYF
abundance: .; j_gene: TRBJ2-7; d_gene: .; v_gene: TRBV7-9; CDR3nt: TGTGCCAGCAGCTTAGCTTTGGACATTCGCTACGAGCAGTACTTC; CDR3aa: CASSLALDIRYEQYF
abundance: .; j_gene: TRBJ1-2; d_gene: .; v_gene: TRBV2; CDR3nt: TGTGCCAGCAGTGAGGTTAGTTATGGCTACACCTTC; CDR3aa: CASSEVSYGYTF
abundance: .; j_gene: TRBJ2-1; d_gene: TRBD2; v_gene: TRBV11-2; CDR3nt: TGTGCCAGCAGCTCCGGGGGGGAGCAGTTCTTC; CDR3aa: CASSSGGEQFF
abundance: .; j_gene: TRBJ2-3; d_gene: TRBD2; v_gene: TRBV10-1; CDR3nt: TGCGCCAGCAGTTTTAGCGGGAGCAGCACAGATACGCAGTATTTT; CDR3aa: CASSFSGSSTDTQYF
abundance: .; j_gene: TRBJ1-5; d_gene: TRBD1; v_gene: TRBV7-2; CDR3nt: TGTGCCAGCAGCCCCTCAGGGGGCGCAGTTCAGCCCCAGCATTTT; CDR3aa: CASSPSGGAVQPQHF
abundance: .; j_gene: TRBJ1-2; d_gene: .; v_gene: TRBV21-1; CDR3nt: TGTGCCAGCAGCAAAGAGGGGACTACATACAACTATGGCTACACCTTC; CDR3aa: CASSKEGTTYNYGYTF
abundance: .; j_gene: TRBJ2-1; d_gene: TRBD2; v_gene: TRBV7-9; CDR3nt: TGTGCCAGCAGCCCTCATGCCTGGAGACTAGCGGACAATGAGCAGTTCTTC; CDR3aa: CASSPHAWRLADNEQFF
abundance: .; j_gene: TRBJ2-7; d_gene: .; v_gene: TRBV6-5; CDR3nt: TGTGCCAGCAGTTACCGGGGCAGCTACGAGCAGTACTTC; CDR3aa: CASSYRGSYEQYF
abundance: .; j_gene: TRBJ2-1; d_gene: .; v_gene: TRBV10-2; CDR3nt: TGCGCCAGCCGCACGGGCCTCTACAATGAGCAGTTCTTC; CDR3aa: CASRTGLYNEQFF
abundance: .; j_gene: TRBJ2-3; d_gene: TRBD2; v_gene: TRBV4-1; CDR3nt: TGCGCCAGCAGCCAAGGACTAGCGGGAGCAAGGGCAGATACGCAGTATTTT; CDR3aa: CASSQGLAGARADTQYF
abundance: .; j_gene: TRBJ2-7; d_gene: .; v_gene: TRBV5-1; CDR3nt: TGCGCCAGCAGCTTGTGGCCACAAAAAAACGAGCAGTACTTC; CDR3aa: CASSLWPQKNEQYF
abundance: .; j_gene: TRBJ1-5; d_gene: .; v_gene: TRBV19; CDR3nt: TGTGCCAGTAGTCCCCAGGGAGGAGCGAGCAATCAGCCCCAGCATTTT; CDR3aa: CASSPQGGASNQPQHF
abundance: .; j_gene: TRBJ2-1; d_gene: TRBD2; v_gene: TRBV2; CDR3nt: TGTGCCAGCAGCTATGGGAGGGATGAGCAGTTCTTC; CDR3aa: CASSYGRDEQFF
abundance: .; j_gene: TRBJ2-7; d_gene: .; v_gene: TRBV10-2; CDR3nt: TGCGCCAGCAGTGAGACGGACCACGAGCAGTACTTC; CDR3aa: CASSETDHEQYF
abundance: .; j_gene: TRBJ2-7; d_gene: TRBD2; v_gene: TRBV7-2; CDR3nt: TGTGCCAGCAGCTTAGCGCTATTTGGTGGCGGGAGAATTTACGAGCAGTACTTC; CDR3aa: CASSLALFGGGRIYEQYF
abundance: few; j_gene: TRBJ1-5; d_gene: .; v_gene: TRBV7-9; CDR3nt: TGTGCCAGCAGCTTAGAGTATCAGCCCCAGCATTTT; CDR3aa: CASSLEYQPQHF
abundance: .; j_gene: TRBJ2-7; d_gene: .; v_gene: TRBV4-2; CDR3nt: TGTGCCAGCAGCCAAGCGTCTAGCAGCGGCTACGAGCAGTACTTC; CDR3aa: CASSQASSSGYEQYF
abundance: .; j_gene: TRBJ2-5; d_gene: .; v_gene: TRBV6-6; CDR3nt: TGTGCCAGCAGTTACTCGAACCGGGGGCGGGAAGAGACCCAGTACTTC; CDR3aa: CASSYSNRGREETQYF
abundance: .; j_gene: TRBJ2-1; d_gene: .; v_gene: TRBV20-1; CDR3nt: TGCAGTGCTAGAGGAGGGAATGAGCAGTTCTTC; CDR3aa: CSARGGNEQFF
abundance: .; j_gene: TRBJ2-1; d_gene: TRBD1; v_gene: TRBV13; CDR3nt: TGTGCCAGCAGCGAGACTCCCGGGACAGGGTCGGGTAATGAGCAGTTCTTC; CDR3aa: CASSETPGTGSGNEQFF
abundance: .; j_gene: TRBJ2-7; d_gene: .; v_gene: TRBV6-1; CDR3nt: TGTGCCAGCAGTGCGAACAGCGACTCCTCCTACGAGCAGTACTTC; CDR3aa: CASSANSDSSYEQYF
abundance: .; j_gene: TRBJ1-2; d_gene: TRBD1; v_gene: TRBV5-4; CDR3nt: TGTGCCAGCAGCCCCGAAGGACAGGGTACGGGGGGCTACACCTTC; CDR3aa: CASSPEGQGTGGYTF
abundance: once; j_gene: TRBJ2-7; d_gene: TRBD2; v_gene: TRBV6-5; CDR3nt: TGTGCCAGCAGCCCCCGTAGCGGGAGATACTACGAGCAGTACTTC; CDR3aa: CASSPRSGRYYEQYF
abundance: .; j_gene: TRBJ2-3; d_gene: .; v_gene: TRBV25-1; CDR3nt: TGTGCCAGCAGTGATCGGACCATCCTGAATATAGATACGCAGTATTTT; CDR3aa: CASSDRTILNIDTQYF
abundance: .; j_gene: TRBJ2-7; d_gene: .; v_gene: TRBV5-4; CDR3nt: TGTGCCAGCAGCTCGGACTACTCCTACGAGCAGTACTTC; CDR3aa: CASSSDYSYEQYF
abundance: .; j_gene: TRBJ2-7; d_gene: .; v_gene: TRBV10-3; CDR3nt: TGTGCCATCAGTGAGTCGAAGCTGATCAACTCCTACGAGCAGTACTTC; CDR3aa: CAISESKLINSYEQYF
abundance: few; j_gene: TRBJ1-4; d_gene: .; v_gene: TRBV14; CDR3nt: TGTGCCAGCAGCCAAGATTGGGGGGCAACTAATGAAAAACTGTTTTTT; CDR3aa: CASSQDWGATNEKLFF
abundance: once; j_gene: TRBJ2-5; d_gene: .; v_gene: TRBV5-4; CDR3nt: TGTGCCAGCAGCTTGGCCAGGGAGGAGACCCAGTACTTC; CDR3aa: CASSLAREETQYF
abundance: .; j_gene: TRBJ2-1; d_gene: .; v_gene: TRBV4-3; CDR3nt: TGCGCCAGCAGCCAAGGTCGACCCGGCGGATCCTACAATGAGCAGTTCTTC; CDR3aa: CASSQGRPGGSYNEQFF
abundance: .; j_gene: TRBJ1-4; d_gene: .; v_gene: TRBV7-9; CDR3nt: TGTGCCAGCACGACTGACAGCTTTAATGAAAAACTGTTTTTT; CDR3aa: CASTTDSFNEKLFF
abundance: .; j_gene: TRBJ2-1; d_gene: .; v_gene: TRBV7-2; CDR3nt: TGTGCCAGCAGCGGAACAGGCACCTCCTACAATGAGCAGTTCTTC; CDR3aa: CASSGTGTSYNEQFF
abundance: .; j_gene: TRBJ1-5; d_gene: .; v_gene: TRBV28; CDR3nt: TGTGCCAGCTCTGTGCCAGGTAGCAATCAGCCCCAGCATTTT; CDR3aa: CASSVPGSNQPQHF
abundance: .; j_gene: TRBJ1-2; d_gene: .; v_gene: TRBV4-3; CDR3nt: TGCGCCAGCAGCCAAGGACCAAACTATGGCTACACCTTC; CDR3aa: CASSQGPNYGYTF
abundance: few; j_gene: TRBJ2-3; d_gene: .; v_gene: TRBV7-2; CDR3nt: TGTGCCAGCAGTCGATGGGTTCGGGCGGCGGTCTCAGATACGCAGTATTTT; CDR3aa: CASSRWVRAAVSDTQYF
abundance: few; j_gene: TRBJ1-2; d_gene: .; v_gene: TRBV19; CDR3nt: TGTGCCAGTAGCATCGGCGGGAACTATGGCTACACCTTC; CDR3aa: CASSIGGNYGYTF
abundance: once; j_gene: TRBJ1-1; d_gene: .; v_gene: TRBV27; CDR3nt: TGTGCCAGCAGTTTATCTTGGGGAAACACTGAAGCTTTCTTT; CDR3aa: CASSLSWGNTEAFF
abundance: .; j_gene: TRBJ2-7; d_gene: .; v_gene: TRBV7-9; CDR3nt: TGTGCCAGCAGCTTATCCGACGGAAGCTCCTACGAGCAGTACTTC; CDR3aa: CASSLSDGSSYEQYF
abundance: .; j_gene: TRBJ2-3; d_gene: TRBD1; v_gene: TRBV19; CDR3nt: TGTGCCAGTAGTATGGGACAGGGACACACAGATACGCAGTATTTT; CDR3aa: CASSMGQGHTDTQYF
abundance: .; j_gene: TRBJ2-2; d_gene: .; v_gene: TRBV18; CDR3nt: TGTGCCAGCTCACCAGTTCACTACTCGGCCACCGGGGAGCTGTTTTTT; CDR3aa: CASSPVHYSATGELFF
abundance: .; j_gene: TRBJ2-1; d_gene: .; v_gene: TRBV12-5; CDR3nt: TGTGCTAGTGGTTTGGGGAGCCTTCAGGCACGATTGGCCTACAATGAGCAGTTCTTC; CDR3aa: CASGLGSLQARLAYNEQFF
abundance: .; j_gene: TRBJ1-4; d_gene: .; v_gene: TRBV7-9; CDR3nt: TGTGCCAGCAGCTCCATTACCCTACAGGGTTCAACTAATGAAAAACTGTTTTTT; CDR3aa: CASSSITLQGSTNEKLFF
abundance: .; j_gene: TRBJ1-5; d_gene: .; v_gene: TRBV19; CDR3nt: TGTGCCAGTAGTATAGTAGGCGGGACCGGCAATCAGCCCCAGCATTTT; CDR3aa: CASSIVGGTGNQPQHF
abundance: .; j_gene: TRBJ2-5; d_gene: .; v_gene: TRBV5-4; CDR3nt: TGTGCCAGCAGCTCGCAGGTACAAGAGACCCAGTACTTC; CDR3aa: CASSSQVQETQYF
abundance: .; j_gene: TRBJ2-7; d_gene: .; v_gene: TRBV29-1; CDR3nt: TGCAGCGTTGGACAGGGAGGCGAGCAGTACTTC; CDR3aa: CSVGQGGEQYF
abundance: .; j_gene: TRBJ2-5; d_gene: .; v_gene: TRBV6-5; CDR3nt: TGTGCCAGCAGTTACGTGCTCGGAGAGACCCAGTACTTC; CDR3aa: CASSYVLGETQYF
abundance: .; j_gene: TRBJ2-7; d_gene: TRBD2; v_gene: TRBV10-3; CDR3nt: TGTGCCATCAGTGGGGGCGGGAGTCTCGAGCAGTACTTC; CDR3aa: CAISGGGSLEQYF
abundance: .; j_gene: TRBJ2-7; d_gene: .; v_gene: TRBV6-5; CDR3nt: TGTGCCAGCAGTTACAAAGGGGAATCCTACGAGCAGTACTTC; CDR3aa: CASSYKGESYEQYF
abundance: .; j_gene: TRBJ2-3; d_gene: TRBD1; v_gene: TRBV5-4; CDR3nt: TGTGCCAGCAGTTCCAGGCAGGGGGCAACAGATACGCAGTATTTT; CDR3aa: CASSSRQGATDTQYF
abundance: .; j_gene: TRBJ2-7; d_gene: .; v_gene: TRBV6-6; CDR3nt: TGTGCCAGCAGTTACGGGAACCGGGGCTACTCCTACGAGCAGTACTTC; CDR3aa: CASSYGNRGYSYEQYF
abundance: .; j_gene: TRBJ2-3; d_gene: TRBD1; v_gene: TRBV11-3; CDR3nt: TGTGCCAGCAGCTTAGAGGTTTGGGACAGTAGCACAGATACGCAGTATTTT; CDR3aa: CASSLEVWDSSTDTQYF
abundance: .; j_gene: TRBJ1-1; d_gene: TRBD1; v_gene: TRBV5-5; CDR3nt: TGTGCCAGCAGCTTGGCCTACAACCGGGACAGGGGCCTAGCTGAAGCTTTCTTT; CDR3aa: CASSLAYNRDRGLAEAFF
abundance: .; j_gene: TRBJ2-7; d_gene: .; v_gene: TRBV19; CDR3nt: TGTGCCAGTAGTAGGAAGGCGGGGTCTAGACTGGACTCCTACGAGCAGTACTTC; CDR3aa: CASSRKAGSRLDSYEQYF